The rows below give T cell receptor beta chains drawn from one sample of a study of T cell repertoires in cytomegalovirus infection. TCRdb independently ran MiXCR on the reads; one entry per CDR3 protein. The data show 200,000 or so distinct CDR3 sequences, with 35% to 40% seen just once and about 60% held by the top ten. No antigen is known for these receptors. Specimen: CD8+ T cells from cultured PBMCs, collected from culture after CMV antigen stimulation. These receptors were taken from a human donor in good health (CMV status not recorded). Some clones in this sample may be carry-over from other donors' samples. CDR3s include the opening cysteine and the closing phenylalanine or tryptophan. A D gene is named only where the DNA matches it firmly. Size is stated for part of the rows, as once, few or many counts, or as a class when the clone is expanded.

TRBJ2-1 | - | TRBV15 | - | CATSPRLGYNEQFF | TGTGCAACCAGCCCGCGCCTTGGATACAATGAGCAGTTCTTC
TRBJ2-5 | few | TRBV14 | - | CASSQPYRALQETQYF | TGTGCCAGCAGCCAGCCATACAGAGCCTTGCAAGAGACCCAGTACTTC
TRBJ2-4 | - | TRBV28 | - | CASSSPSDKNIQYF | TGTGCCAGCAGCAGTCCTAGCGACAAAAACATTCAGTACTTC
TRBJ2-3 | few | TRBV4-1 | TRBD2 | CASSQERGWEYF | TGTGCCAGCAGCCAAGAGCGGGGCTGGGAGTATTTT
TRBJ1-4 | - | TRBV6-4 | TRBD1 | CASSEGQDWRKTNEKLFF | TGTGCCAGCAGTGAGGGACAGGATTGGAGGAAAACTAATGAAAAACTGTTTTTT
TRBJ2-5 | - | TRBV27 | - | CASSLSSSSGETQYF | TGTGCCAGCAGTTTATCTTCTAGCTCTGGGGAGACCCAGTACTTC
TRBJ1-1 | - | TRBV7-9 | - | CASSLGFGGRGAEAFF | TGTGCCAGCAGCTTGGGGTTTGGAGGGCGGGGGGCTGAAGCTTTCTTT
TRBJ2-1 | few | TRBV7-2 | - | CASSRRDSSYNEQFF | TGTGCCAGCAGCCGCCGGGACTCTTCCTACAATGAGCAGTTCTTC
TRBJ1-1 | - | TRBV4-1 | - | CASSPRRNTEAFF | TGCGCCAGCAGCCCCCGTCGGAACACTGAAGCTTTCTTT
TRBJ1-2 | few | TRBV6-2/TRBV6-3 | TRBD1 | CASSYNTGGYGYTF | TGTGCCAGCAGTTATAATACAGGGGGATATGGCTACACCTTC
TRBJ2-7 | - | TRBV6-5 | - | CASSYSKTGALEQYF | TGTGCCAGCAGTTACTCGAAAACAGGCGCCCTCGAGCAGTACTTC
TRBJ2-2 | - | TRBV2 | TRBD2 | CASLSGGTYTGELFF | TGTGCCAGCCTGTCGGGGGGGACATACACCGGGGAGCTGTTTTTT
TRBJ2-1 | - | TRBV6-1 | - | CASSYRWEQFF | TGTGCCAGCAGTTACCGGTGGGAGCAGTTCTTC
TRBJ2-7 | - | TRBV11-2 | - | CASSLGNYEQYF | TGTGCCAGCAGCTTAGGCAACTACGAGCAGTACTTC
TRBJ2-6 | - | TRBV12-3/TRBV12-4 | - | CASSFGGANVLTF | TGTGCCAGCAGTTTCGGTGGGGCCAACGTCCTGACTTTC
TRBJ1-6 | few | TRBV6-5 | - | CASSYPQGEGYSPLHF | TGTGCCAGCAGTTATCCCCAGGGCGAGGGCTACTCACCCCTCCACTTT
TRBJ1-1 | few | TRBV7-9 | - | CASSLERWGNTEAFF | TGTGCCAGCAGCTTAGAGCGGTGGGGGAACACTGAAGCTTTCTTT
TRBJ2-3 | many | TRBV7-8 | TRBD2 | CASSSGLAGGPVSTDTQYF | TGTGCCAGCAGCTCGGGACTAGCGGGAGGCCCGGTCTCTACAGATACGCAGTATTTT
TRBJ2-1 | few | TRBV23-1 | - | CASPPSGGSSYNEQFF | TGCGCCAGCCCCCCCTCTGGGGGTAGCTCCTACAATGAGCAGTTCTTC
TRBJ2-1 | - | TRBV5-4 | TRBD1 | CASTDRGNEQFF | TGTGCCAGTACCGACAGGGGCAATGAGCAGTTCTTC
TRBJ2-7 | - | TRBV27 | TRBD2 | CASRPGGSSYEQYF | TGTGCCAGCAGACCCGGGGGGAGCTCCTACGAGCAGTACTTC
TRBJ1-4 | - | TRBV7-2 | - | CASSPRTWMGEKLFF | TGTGCCAGCAGCCCCCGGACCTGGATGGGTGAAAAACTGTTTTTT
TRBJ2-1 | many | TRBV29-1 | TRBD2 | CSVEGSSGASSNEQFF | TGCAGCGTTGAAGGGTCTAGCGGGGCGTCCAGCAATGAGCAGTTCTTC
TRBJ2-7 | - | TRBV27 | - | CASSFGDEQYF | TGTGCCAGCAGTTTCGGGGACGAGCAGTACTTC
TRBJ2-1 | - | TRBV7-8 | TRBD2 | CASSLAPLAGDDEQFF | TGTGCCAGCAGCTTAGCGCCACTAGCGGGAGACGATGAGCAGTTCTTC
TRBJ1-4 | few | TRBV19 | - | CASNGRKRQELFF | TGTGCCAGTAACGGGCGGAAAAGACAAGAACTGTTTTTT
TRBJ1-2 | many | TRBV10-3 | - | CAISVRVLEGYTF | TGTGCCATCAGTGTGCGGGTACTAGAAGGCTACACCTTC
TRBJ2-5 | once | TRBV7-8 | - | CASSVSPDKETQYF | TGTGCCAGCAGTGTTTCCCCTGACAAAGAGACCCAGTACTTC
TRBJ1-1 | - | TRBV6-1 | - | CASRALQVATEAFF | TGTGCCAGCAGGGCCTTACAGGTGGCCACTGAAGCTTTCTTT
TRBJ1-1 | many | TRBV7-2 | - | CASSPLNTEAFF | TGTGCCAGCAGCCCCCTGAACACTGAAGCTTTCTTT
TRBJ2-1 | few | TRBV7-9 | - | CASGGTSYNEQFF | TGTGCCAGCGGAGGGACCTCCTACAATGAGCAGTTCTTC
TRBJ1-1 | once | TRBV4-1 | - | CASSQGRVQGNTEAFF | TGCGCCAGCAGCCAAGGTCGTGTACAGGGGAACACTGAAGCTTTCTTT
TRBJ2-2 | once | TRBV9 | - | CASAPPQGTGELFF | TGTGCCAGCGCTCCCCCCCAGGGAACCGGGGAGCTGTTTTTT
TRBJ2-1 | - | TRBV6-5 | TRBD2 | CASSPRGSGSIDEQFF | TGTGCCAGCAGCCCCCGAGGGAGCGGGAGCATCGATGAGCAGTTCTTC
TRBJ2-2 | - | TRBV29-1 | - | CSVDSTNTGELFF | TGCAGCGTTGACAGTACGAACACCGGGGAGCTGTTTTTT